Each of the 26 T cell receptor beta chains below was sequenced from the same sample in a study of T-cell memory formation after mild COVID-19. From the 5' RACE reads, TCRdb called clonotypes with MiXCR, one entry per CDR3 protein. The sample holds around 200,000 distinct CDR3 sequences, roughly 18% seen once. Sequenced material: PBMCs or a T cell subset sorted from them (not recorded which). The receptors shown here come from a man younger than 35 who had mild COVID-19 (a few samples of this study predate the infection). Cell type and time point are not known.

The J gene is TRBJ1-2, the V gene TRBV28; D remains unclear. This CDR3 contains 11 residues. Trimming left V 5 bases short and J 4 bases short, with 5 bases between. Germline V gene sequence: CDR1 MDHEN, CDR2 SYDVKM. CDR3 sequence: CASSPSYGYTF. The CDR3 nucleotides read TGTGCCAGCAGTCCCTCCTATGGCTACACCTTC.

The chain combines TRBV20-1 with TRBJ2-3; 8 positions match TRBD2. This CDR3 has 15 amino acids. Germline trimming cut 3 bases from V and 1 base from J; bases unmatched to any gene: 6. Germline V gene sequence: CDR1 DFQATT, CDR2 SNEGSKA (reference sequence). The CDR3 bases are TGCAGTGCTAGCATGCCAGCGGGGGGCACAGATACGCAGTATTTT. It codes for CSASMPAGGTDTQYF.

The gene calls are TRBV5-1 and TRBJ2-2; D remains unclear. The CDR3 runs 15 residues. V lost 2 bases and J 3 bases, leaving 11 bases between the germline ends. Per the germline V gene, CDR1 is SGHRS and CDR2 is YFSETQ. This CDR3 reads CASSLGRQYTGELFF. CDR3 nucleotide sequence: TGCGCCAGCAGCTTAGGGCGGCAGTACACCGGGGAGCTGTTTTTT.

This clonotype turned up a few times. J is TRBJ2-3 and V is TRBV29-1; perhaps TRBD2 as D (5 bases). The CDR3 totals 12 residues. V lost 4 bases and J 4 bases, leaving 9 bases between the germline ends. Germline V gene data show CDR1 as SQVTM and CDR2 as ANQGSEA. The DNA for the CDR3 is TGCAGCGTTGCCGAGGGTCCAGATACGCAGTATTTT. Residues: CSVAEGPDTQYF.

The chain uses TRBV5-1 and TRBJ1-6; the D gene is possibly TRBD1 (6 bases). V lost 4 bases to trimming and J lost 0 bases, with 17 bases between them. The CDR3 runs 18 residues. Per germline, CDR1 SGHRS and CDR2 YFSETQ. The CDR3 DNA sequence: TGCGCCAGCAGCCCCACTGAACAGGGAATCTCCTATAATTCACCCCTCCACTTT. This gives the protein CASSPTEQGISYNSPLHF.

This clonotype was counted at least ten times. The rearrangement uses TRBV7-2 and TRBJ2-2; D call uncertain. CDR3 length equals 13 residues. Germline CDR1 and CDR2: SGHTA and FQGNSA. Between the trimmed V and J ends, which lost 4 bases and 3 bases, there was a span of 6 bases. DNA of the CDR3: TGTGCCAGCAGCTCGGCTTACACCGGGGAGCTGTTTTTT. Translated: CASSSAYTGELFF. Supplemented by reference TRBV7-2 and TRBJ2-2, the full variable domain reads GAGVSQSPSNKVTEKGKDVELRCDPISGHTALYWYRQSLGQGLEFLIYFQGNSAPDKSGLPSDRFSAERTGGSVSTLTIQRTQQEDSAVYLCASSSAYTGELFFGEGSRLTVL.

The chain couples TRBV6-5 to TRBJ2-3; perhaps TRBD1 as D (6 bases). Germline V gives CDR1 MNHEY, CDR2 SVGAGI. The CDR3 length is 16 residues. Trimming left V 6 bases short and J 0 bases short, with 16 bases between. The CDR3 nucleotides read TGTGCCAGCAGAACAGGGTCCGACCTAAGCACAGATACGCAGTATTTT. This codes for CASRTGSDLSTDTQYF.

This chain connects TRBV7-8 to TRBJ2-3; 7 nucleotides line up with TRBD1. The CDR3 loop spans 14 amino acids. Trimming removed 3 bases from V and 4 bases from J; junction bases left unmatched: 4. From germline, CDR1 is SGHVS and CDR2 FQNEAQ. CDR3 region: CASSLRQGSDTQYF. The DNA of the CDR3 is TGTGCCAGCAGCTTGCGACAGGGCTCAGATACGCAGTATTTT.

The chain links TRBV20-1 to TRBJ2-7; no definite D call. The CDR3 spans 12 residues. V gave up 3 bases and J gave up 2 bases, with 8 bases separating them. CDR1 is DFQATT and CDR2 is SNEGSKA in the germline V gene (reference sequence). CDR3 protein: CSASAPPYEQYV. The CDR3 DNA reads TGCAGTGCTAGTGCACCACCCTACGAGCAGTACGTC.

This chain joins TRBV3-1 and TRBJ1-6, with a weak D call TRBD1 (5 bases). The CDR3 totals 17 residues. Germline lookup yields CDR1 LGHDT and CDR2 YNNKEL (reference sequence). With 4 bases removed from V and 0 bases from J, the gap between germline ends came to 13 bases. The CDR3 region has the DNA TGTGCCAGCAGCCCCAAGGGGCCGAGCTCCTATAATTCACCCCTCCACTTT. This encodes CASSPKGPSSYNSPLHF.

This clonotype was detected a few times. This rearrangement joins TRBV5-1 to TRBJ2-1; 7 bases fit TRBD2. Germline V gene sequence: CDR1 SGHRS, CDR2 YFSETQ. Trimming removed 3 bases from V and 6 bases from J; junction bases left unmatched: 6. The length of the CDR3 is 14 residues. The CDR3 protein is CASSWGGGTNEQFF. The CDR3 nucleotides are TGCGCCAGCAGCTGGGGGGGAGGGACCAATGAGCAGTTCTTC.

This clonotype was observed at least ten times. The V call is TRBV3-1, the J call TRBJ2-1; perhaps D is TRBD1 or TRBD2 (5 bases each). Trimming stripped 3 bases from V and 10 bases from J, with 10 bases between. The CDR3 totals 12 residues. Germline-derived CDR1 and CDR2 are LGHDT and YNNKEL (reference sequence). CDR3 region: CASSQGVGEQFF. In DNA form, the CDR3 reads TGTGCCAGCAGCCAGGGGGTGGGAGAGCAGTTCTTC.

The chain is built from TRBV7-2 and TRBJ2-3, with D perhaps TRBD1 (7 bases). CDR3 length: 17 residues. V was pared by 3 bases and J by 2 bases, with 18 bases between. CDR1 and CDR2 (germline): SGHTA, FQGNSA. The CDR3 nucleotides read TGTGCCAGCAGCTTCTCCCGACAGGGAGGAATCACAGATACGCAGTATTTT. Its translation: CASSFSRQGGITDTQYF.

This clonotype was counted many times. The chain recombines TRBV12-3 or TRBV12-4 with TRBJ2-1; 9 positions match TRBD2. The CDR3 contains 15 residues. V lost 6 bases to trimming and J lost 12 bases; unmatched junction nucleotides: 15. CDR3 nucleotides: TGTGCCAGCAGCCAAGCGGGTCTAGCGGGATATGGGCAGTTCTTC. Translating it yields CASSQAGLAGYGQFF.

The rearrangement links TRBV11-2 to TRBJ2-7; D is unresolved. This CDR3 spans 13 amino acids. The ends were cut back, 11 bases at V and 2 bases at J, with 16 bases in the middle. Germline V gene lookup returns CDR1 SGHAT and CDR2 FQNNGV. The CDR3 sequence is CALKGLNPYEQYF. CDR3 nucleotide sequence: TGTGCCCTCAAGGGTTTGAACCCCTACGAGCAGTACTTC. Full variable domain (outside the CDR3, taken from reference TRBV11-2 and TRBJ2-7): EAGVAQSPRYKIIEKRQSVAFWCNPISGHATLYWYQQILGQGPKLLIQFQNNGVVDDSQLPKDRFSAERLKGVDSTLKIQPAKLEDSAVYLCALKGLNPYEQYFGPGTRLTVT.

This clonotype appeared a few times. The chain recombines TRBV11-2 with TRBJ2-6; D unresolved. Germline-derived CDR1 and CDR2 are SGHAT and FQNNGV. The CDR3 has 15 residues. V was cut by 5 bases and J by 4 bases, with 12 bases left in between. The CDR3 reads CASSQIYSGANVLTF. DNA for the CDR3: TGTGCCAGCAGCCAAATCTATTCAGGGGCCAACGTCCTGACTTTC.

This clonotype was seen only a few times. V gene TRBV29-1 combines with J gene TRBJ2-2, with D possibly TRBD2 on 6 matching bases. CDR3 length equals 12 residues. V was cut by 6 bases and J by 5 bases, with 10 bases left in between. In germline, CDR1 is SQVTM, CDR2 ANQGSEA. In DNA, the CDR3 is TGCAGCGTCGGGAGCGGGACCGGGGAGCTGTTTTTT. It is translated as CSVGSGTGELFF.

The chain employs TRBV5-1 and TRBJ2-7, with TRBD1 as a possible D gene (6 bases). The CDR3 runs to 13 residues. Trimming took off 0 bases at V and 4 bases at J, with 8 bases between the two ends. Per the germline V gene, CDR1 is SGHRS and CDR2 is YFSETQ. CDR3 DNA: TGCGCCAGCAGCTTGGCACAGGGTTACGAGCAGTACGTC. This encodes CASSLAQGYEQYV.

This clonotype was picked up a small number of times. This chain joins TRBV6-5 and TRBJ2-7; 9 bases map to TRBD1. From germline, CDR1 is MNHEY and CDR2 SVGAGI. The CDR3 extends over 15 amino acids. Trimming at V came to 6 bases and at J to 1 base, leaving 7 bases not matched to a gene. This CDR3 reads CASSPTGGASYEQYV. DNA of the CDR3: TGTGCCAGCAGCCCGACAGGGGGAGCGTCCTACGAGCAGTACGTC.

This clonotype was seen more than once but under ten times. The chain carries TRBV4-1 and TRBJ2-2; 7 bases fit TRBD1. Germline V gene data show CDR1 as MGHRA and CDR2 as YSYEKL. The CDR3 length is 15 residues. Trimming took 3 bases from V and 6 from J; bases not matched to a gene: 7. CDR3 nucleotide sequence: TGCGCCAGCAGCCACAACAGGGGTAGGGCCGGGGAGCTGTTTTTT. This sequence encodes CASSHNRGRAGELFF.

This clonotype came up once. The gene calls are TRBV28 and TRBJ1-1, with D possibly TRBD1 on 6 matching bases. CDR3 size: 15 residues. Germline V gene sequence: CDR1 MDHEN, CDR2 SYDVKM. V lost 8 bases and J 4 bases, leaving 20 bases between the germline ends. The CDR3 DNA is TGTGCCAGCGGGGTGCCCAGGGGCTGGAGCACTGAAGCTTTCTTT. Amino acid sequence: CASGVPRGWSTEAFF.

V gene TRBV6-5 combines with J gene TRBJ2-3, with TRBD2 as a possible D gene (7 bases). The length of the CDR3 is 15 residues. CDR1 is MNHEY and CDR2 is SVGAGI in the germline V gene. The germline V and J ends were trimmed by 6 bases and 0 bases, with 13 bases remaining between them. The chain's CDR3 is CASSITGGSTDTQYF. The CDR3, as DNA: TGTGCCAGCAGCATAACGGGGGGCAGCACAGATACGCAGTATTTT.

This clonotype was detected a few times. The genes are TRBV20-1 and TRBJ1-5; possibly TRBD1 for D (5 bases). CDR1 and CDR2 (germline): DFQATT, SNEGSKA (reference sequence). Trimming pared 1 base from V and 4 bases from J, leaving 20 bases between. This CDR3 has 17 residues. The CDR3 region is CSARVPAAGGWNQPQHF. The CDR3 DNA follows: TGCAGTGCTAGAGTTCCTGCAGCGGGGGGATGGAATCAGCCCCAGCATTTT.

This clonotype has just a few counts. The chain recombines TRBV4-1 with TRBJ2-3, with TRBD1 identical over 11 bases. Germline values: CDR1 MGHRA, CDR2 YSYEKL. This CDR3 comprises 18 residues. V was clipped by 2 bases and J by 0 bases; unmatched bases: 7. The CDR3 DNA follows: TGCGCCAGCAGCCAAACCCCGGACAGGGGGCGTAGCACAGATACGCAGTATTTT. Amino acids: CASSQTPDRGRSTDTQYF.

This clonotype was counted between two and nine times. V and J are TRBV7-9 and TRBJ2-5; 12 bases map to TRBD2. The germline gives CDR1 SEHNR, CDR2 FQNEAQ (reference sequence). The V and J ends lost 7 bases and 1 base, in that order; junction bases with no gene match: 7. There are 16 residues in the CDR3. CDR3 bases: TGTGCCAGCACCCCTCGGACTAGCGGGGCCCAAGAGACCCAGTACTTC. Protein sequence: CASTPRTSGAQETQYF.

There are many counts of this clonotype. This chain links TRBV24-1 with TRBJ2-5, with 7 bases that match TRBD2. The CDR3 extends over 15 amino acids. The J segment lost 0 bases and the V segment lost 7 bases, leaving 7 bases of the junction unmatched. Germline-derived CDR1 and CDR2 are KGHDR and SFDVKD. The CDR3 nucleotides read TGTGCCACCAGCGCCCTTCTAGCGGACCAAGAGACCCAGTACTTC. The encoded protein is CATSALLADQETQYF.